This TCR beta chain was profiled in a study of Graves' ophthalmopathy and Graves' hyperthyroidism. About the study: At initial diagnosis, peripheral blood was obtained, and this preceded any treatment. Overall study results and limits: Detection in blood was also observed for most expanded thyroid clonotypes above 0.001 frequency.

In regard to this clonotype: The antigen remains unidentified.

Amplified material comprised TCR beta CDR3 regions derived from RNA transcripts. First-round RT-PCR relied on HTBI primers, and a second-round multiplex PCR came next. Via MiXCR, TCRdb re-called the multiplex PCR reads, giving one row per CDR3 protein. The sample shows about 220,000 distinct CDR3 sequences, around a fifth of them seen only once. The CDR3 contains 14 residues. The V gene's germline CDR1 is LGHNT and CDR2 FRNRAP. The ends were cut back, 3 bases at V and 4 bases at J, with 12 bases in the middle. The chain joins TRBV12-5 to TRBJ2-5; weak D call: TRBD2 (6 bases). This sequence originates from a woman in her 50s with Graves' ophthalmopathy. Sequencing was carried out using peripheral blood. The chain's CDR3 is CASGFGTPTETQYF. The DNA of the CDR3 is TGTGCTAGTGGTTTCGGGACTCCTACAGAGACCCAGTACTTC. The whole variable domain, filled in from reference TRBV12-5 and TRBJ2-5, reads DARVTQTPRHKVTEMGQEVTMRCQPILGHNTVFWYRQTMMQGLELLAYFRNRAPLDDSGMPKDRFSAEMPDATLATLKIQPSEPRDSAVYFCASGFGTPTETQYFGPGTRLLVL.